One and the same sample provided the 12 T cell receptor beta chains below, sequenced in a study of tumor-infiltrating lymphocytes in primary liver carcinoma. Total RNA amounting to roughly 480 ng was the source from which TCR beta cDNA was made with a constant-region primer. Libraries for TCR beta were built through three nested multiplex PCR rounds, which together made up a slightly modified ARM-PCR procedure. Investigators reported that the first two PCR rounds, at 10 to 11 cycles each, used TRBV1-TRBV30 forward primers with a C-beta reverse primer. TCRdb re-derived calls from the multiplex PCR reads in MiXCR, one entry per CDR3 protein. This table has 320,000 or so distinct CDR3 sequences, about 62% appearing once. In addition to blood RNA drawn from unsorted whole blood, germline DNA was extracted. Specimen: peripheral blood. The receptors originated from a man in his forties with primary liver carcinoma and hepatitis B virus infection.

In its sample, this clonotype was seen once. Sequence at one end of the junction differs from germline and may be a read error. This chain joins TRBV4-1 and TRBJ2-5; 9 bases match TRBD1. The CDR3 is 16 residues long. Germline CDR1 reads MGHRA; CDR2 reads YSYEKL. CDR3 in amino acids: CASSPVPGQGHETQYF. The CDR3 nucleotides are TGCGCCAGCAGTCCTGTCCCGGGACAGGGACATGAGACACAGTACTTC.

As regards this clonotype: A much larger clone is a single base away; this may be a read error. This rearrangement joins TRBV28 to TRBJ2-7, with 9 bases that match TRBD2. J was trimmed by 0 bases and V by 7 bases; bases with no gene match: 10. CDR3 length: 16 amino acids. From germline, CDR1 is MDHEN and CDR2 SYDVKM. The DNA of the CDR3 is TGTGCCAGCATTTCCGGACTAGCGTTAGGCTCCTACGAGCAGTACTTC. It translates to CASISGLALGSYEQYF. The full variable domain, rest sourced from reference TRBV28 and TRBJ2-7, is DVKVTQSSRYLVKRTGEKVFLECVQDMDHENMFWYRQDPGLGLRLIYFSYDVKMKEKGDIPEGYSVSREKKERFSLILESASTNQTSMYLCASISGLALGSYEQYFGPGTRLTVT.

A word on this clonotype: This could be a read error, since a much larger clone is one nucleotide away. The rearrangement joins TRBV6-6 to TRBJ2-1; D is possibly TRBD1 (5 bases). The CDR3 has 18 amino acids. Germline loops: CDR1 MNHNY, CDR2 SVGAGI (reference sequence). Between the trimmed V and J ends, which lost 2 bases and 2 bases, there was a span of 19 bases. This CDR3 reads CASSYTWGTGRPYNEQFF. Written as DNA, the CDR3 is TGTGCCAGCAGTTACACATGGGGCACGGGCCGCCCCTACAATGAGCAGTTCTTC.

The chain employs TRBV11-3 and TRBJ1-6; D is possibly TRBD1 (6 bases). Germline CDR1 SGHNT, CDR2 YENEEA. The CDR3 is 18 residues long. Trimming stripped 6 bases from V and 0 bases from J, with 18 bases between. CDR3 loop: CASSPEGGVYSYNSPLHF. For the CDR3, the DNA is TGTGCCAGCAGTCCAGAGGGGGGAGTATACTCCTATAATTCACCCCTCCACTTT.

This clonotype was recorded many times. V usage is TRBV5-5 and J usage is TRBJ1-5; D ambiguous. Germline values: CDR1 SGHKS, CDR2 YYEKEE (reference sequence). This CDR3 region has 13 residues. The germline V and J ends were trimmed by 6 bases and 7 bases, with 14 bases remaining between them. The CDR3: CASNQDTGQPQHF. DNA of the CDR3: TGTGCCAGCAACCAAGACACGGGCCAGCCCCAGCATTTT.

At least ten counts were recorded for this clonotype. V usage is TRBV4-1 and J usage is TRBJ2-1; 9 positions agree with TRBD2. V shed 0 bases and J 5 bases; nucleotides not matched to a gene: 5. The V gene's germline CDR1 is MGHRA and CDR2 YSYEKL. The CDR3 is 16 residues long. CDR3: CASSQDIAGGDNEQFF. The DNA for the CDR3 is TGCGCCAGCAGCCAAGATATCGCGGGAGGGGACAATGAGCAGTTCTTC.

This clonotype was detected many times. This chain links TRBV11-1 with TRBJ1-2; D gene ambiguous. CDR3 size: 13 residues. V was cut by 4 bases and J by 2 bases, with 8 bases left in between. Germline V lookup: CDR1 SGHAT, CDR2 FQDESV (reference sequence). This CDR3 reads CASSSSGNYGYTF. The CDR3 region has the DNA TGTGCCAGCAGCTCCAGTGGGAACTATGGCTACACCTTC.

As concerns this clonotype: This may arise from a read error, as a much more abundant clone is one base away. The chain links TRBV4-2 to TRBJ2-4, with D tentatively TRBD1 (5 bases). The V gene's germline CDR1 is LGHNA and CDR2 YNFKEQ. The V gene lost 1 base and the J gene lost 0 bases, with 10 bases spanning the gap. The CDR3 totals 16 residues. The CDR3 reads CASSQATVLAKNIQYF. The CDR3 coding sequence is TGTGCCAGCAGCCAAGCGACAGTACTAGCCAAAAACATTCAGTACTTC.

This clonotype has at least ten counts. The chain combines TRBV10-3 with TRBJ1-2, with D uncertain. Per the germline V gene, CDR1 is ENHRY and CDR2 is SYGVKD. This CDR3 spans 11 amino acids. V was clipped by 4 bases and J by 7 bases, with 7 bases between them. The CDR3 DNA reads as TGTGCCATCAGTGGGTTGGGTGGCTACACCTTC. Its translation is CAISGLGGYTF.

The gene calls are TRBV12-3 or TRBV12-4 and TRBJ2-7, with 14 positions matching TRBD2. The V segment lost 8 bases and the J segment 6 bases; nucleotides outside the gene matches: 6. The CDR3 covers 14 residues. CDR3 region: CASAKGTSGSEQYF. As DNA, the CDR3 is TGTGCCAGCGCTAAGGGGACTAGCGGGAGCGAGCAGTACTTC.

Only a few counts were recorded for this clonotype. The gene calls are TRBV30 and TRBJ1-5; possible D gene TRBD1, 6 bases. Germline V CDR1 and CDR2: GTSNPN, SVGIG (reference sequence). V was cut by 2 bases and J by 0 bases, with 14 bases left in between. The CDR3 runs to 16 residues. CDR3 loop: CAWSPKGGNSNQPQHF. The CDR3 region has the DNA TGTGCCTGGAGTCCGAAGGGGGGAAATAGCAATCAGCCCCAGCATTTT.

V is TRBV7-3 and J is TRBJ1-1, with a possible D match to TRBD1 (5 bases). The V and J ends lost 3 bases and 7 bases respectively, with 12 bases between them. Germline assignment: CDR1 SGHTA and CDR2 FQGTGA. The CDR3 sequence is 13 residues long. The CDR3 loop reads CASSFGTAGEAFF. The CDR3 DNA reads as TGTGCCAGCAGCTTCGGGACGGCGGGTGAAGCTTTCTTT.